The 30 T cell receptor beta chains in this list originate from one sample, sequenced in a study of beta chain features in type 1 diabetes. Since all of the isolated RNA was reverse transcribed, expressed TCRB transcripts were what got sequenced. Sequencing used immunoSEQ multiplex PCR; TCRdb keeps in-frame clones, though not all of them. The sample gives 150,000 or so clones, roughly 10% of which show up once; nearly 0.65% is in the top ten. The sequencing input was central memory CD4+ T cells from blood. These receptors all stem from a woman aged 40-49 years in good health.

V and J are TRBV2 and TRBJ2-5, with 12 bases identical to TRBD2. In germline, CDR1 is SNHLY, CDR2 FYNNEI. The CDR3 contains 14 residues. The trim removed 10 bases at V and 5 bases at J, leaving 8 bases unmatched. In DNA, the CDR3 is TGTGCCAAAAGTCGGACTAGCGGGGATGAGACCCAGTACTTC. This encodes CAKSRTSGDETQYF.

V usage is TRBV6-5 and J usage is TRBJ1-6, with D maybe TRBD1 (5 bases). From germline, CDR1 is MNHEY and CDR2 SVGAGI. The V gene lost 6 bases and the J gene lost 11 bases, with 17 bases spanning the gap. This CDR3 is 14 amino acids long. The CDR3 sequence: CASRNSGNRTPLHF. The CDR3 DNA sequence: TGTGCCAGCAGGAACTCAGGGAATCGCACACCCCTCCACTTT.

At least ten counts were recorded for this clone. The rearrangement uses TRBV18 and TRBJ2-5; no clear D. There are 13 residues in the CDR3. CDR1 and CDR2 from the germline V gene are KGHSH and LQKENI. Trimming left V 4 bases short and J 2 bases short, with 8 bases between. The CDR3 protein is CASSQESQETQYF. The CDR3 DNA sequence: TGTGCCAGCTCACAGGAGAGTCAAGAGACCCAGTACTTC.

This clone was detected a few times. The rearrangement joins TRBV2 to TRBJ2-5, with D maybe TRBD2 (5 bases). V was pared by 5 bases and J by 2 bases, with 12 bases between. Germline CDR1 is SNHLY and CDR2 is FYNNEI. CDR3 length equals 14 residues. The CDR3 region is CASSPRRPQETQYF. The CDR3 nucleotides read TGTGCCAGCAGTCCGAGGAGGCCGCAAGAGACCCAGTACTTC.

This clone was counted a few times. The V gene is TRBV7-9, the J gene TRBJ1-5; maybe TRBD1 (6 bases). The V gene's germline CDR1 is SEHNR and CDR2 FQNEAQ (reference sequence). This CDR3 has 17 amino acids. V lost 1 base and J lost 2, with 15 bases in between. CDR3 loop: CASSLGEGVLGNQPQHF. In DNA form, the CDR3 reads TGTGCCAGCAGCTTAGGGGAGGGGGTACTGGGCAATCAGCCCCAGCATTTT. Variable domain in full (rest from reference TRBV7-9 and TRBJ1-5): DTGVSQNPRHKITKRGQNVTFRCDPISEHNRLYWYRQTLGQGPEFLTYFQNEAQLEKSRLLSDRFSAERPKGSFSTLEIQRTEQGDSAMYLCASSLGEGVLGNQPQHFGDGTRLSIL.

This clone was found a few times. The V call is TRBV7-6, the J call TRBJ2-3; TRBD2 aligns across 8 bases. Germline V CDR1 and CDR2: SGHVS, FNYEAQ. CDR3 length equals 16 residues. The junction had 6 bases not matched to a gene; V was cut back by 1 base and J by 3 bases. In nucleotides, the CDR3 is TGTGCCAGCAGCTTAGGGGTAGCGGGGACAACAGATACGCAGTATTTT. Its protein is CASSLGVAGTTDTQYF. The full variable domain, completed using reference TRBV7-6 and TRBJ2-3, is GAGVSQSPRYKVTKRGQDVALRCDPISGHVSLYWYRQALGQGPEFLTYFNYEAQQDKSGLPNDRFSAERPEGSISTLTIQRTEQRDSAMYRCASSLGVAGTTDTQYFGPGTRLTVL.

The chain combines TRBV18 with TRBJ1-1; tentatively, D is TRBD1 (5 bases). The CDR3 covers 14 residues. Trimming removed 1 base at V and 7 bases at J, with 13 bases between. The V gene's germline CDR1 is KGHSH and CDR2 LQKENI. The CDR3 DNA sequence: TGTGCCAGCTCACCACGGGGGGACTGGCTTGAAGCTTTCTTT. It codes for CASSPRGDWLEAFF.

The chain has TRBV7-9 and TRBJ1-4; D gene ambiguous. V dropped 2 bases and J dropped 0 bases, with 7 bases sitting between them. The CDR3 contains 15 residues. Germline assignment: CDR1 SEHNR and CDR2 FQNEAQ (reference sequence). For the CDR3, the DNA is TGTGCCAGCAGCTTAACGGGTGCAACTAATGAAAAACTGTTTTTT. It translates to CASSLTGATNEKLFF.

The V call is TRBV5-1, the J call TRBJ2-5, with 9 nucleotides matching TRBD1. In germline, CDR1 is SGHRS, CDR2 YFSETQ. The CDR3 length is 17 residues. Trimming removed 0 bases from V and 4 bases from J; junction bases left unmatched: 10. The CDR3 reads CASSLVHRGRGGETQYF. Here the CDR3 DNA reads TGCGCCAGCAGCTTGGTGCACAGGGGGCGAGGTGGAGAGACCCAGTACTTC.

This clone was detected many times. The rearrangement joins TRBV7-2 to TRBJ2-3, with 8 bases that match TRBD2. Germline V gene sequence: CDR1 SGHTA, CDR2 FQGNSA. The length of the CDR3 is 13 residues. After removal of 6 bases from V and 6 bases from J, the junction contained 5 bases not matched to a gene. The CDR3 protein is CASRRLARDTQYF. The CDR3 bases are TGTGCCAGCAGACGACTAGCGAGGGATACGCAGTATTTT.

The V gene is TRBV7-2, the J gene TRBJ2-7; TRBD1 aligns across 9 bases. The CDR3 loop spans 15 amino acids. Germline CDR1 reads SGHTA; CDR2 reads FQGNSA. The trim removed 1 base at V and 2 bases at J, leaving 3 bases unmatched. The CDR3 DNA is TGTGCCAGCAGCTTAGTAACAGGGGGCACCTACGAGCAGTACTTC. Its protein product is CASSLVTGGTYEQYF.

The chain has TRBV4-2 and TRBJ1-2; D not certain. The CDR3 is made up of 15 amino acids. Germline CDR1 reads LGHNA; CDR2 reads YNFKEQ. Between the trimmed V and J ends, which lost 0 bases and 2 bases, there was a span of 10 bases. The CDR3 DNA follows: TGTGCCAGCAGCCAAGATCACGCGGGGAACTATGGCTACACCTTC. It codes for CASSQDHAGNYGYTF.

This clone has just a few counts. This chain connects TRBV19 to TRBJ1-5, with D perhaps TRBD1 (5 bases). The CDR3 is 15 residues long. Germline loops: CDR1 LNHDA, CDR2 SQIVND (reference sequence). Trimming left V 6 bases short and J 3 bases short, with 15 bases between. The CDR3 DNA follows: TGTGCCAGTAGGGGAACAGGTAGTTACAATCAGCCCCAGCATTTT. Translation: CASRGTGSYNQPQHF.

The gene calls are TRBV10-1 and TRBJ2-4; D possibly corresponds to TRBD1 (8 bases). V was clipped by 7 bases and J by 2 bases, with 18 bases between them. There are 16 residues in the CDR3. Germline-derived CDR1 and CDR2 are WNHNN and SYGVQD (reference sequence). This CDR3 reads CASTRTGRETKNIQYF. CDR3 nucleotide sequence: TGCGCCAGCACTCGGACAGGGCGGGAGACCAAAAACATTCAGTACTTC.

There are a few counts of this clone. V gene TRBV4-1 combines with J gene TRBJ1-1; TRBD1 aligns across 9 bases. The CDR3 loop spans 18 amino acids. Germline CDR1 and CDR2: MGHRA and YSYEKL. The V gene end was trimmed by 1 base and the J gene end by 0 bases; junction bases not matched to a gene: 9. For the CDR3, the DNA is TGCGCCAGCAGCCAAGCTGCGGGACAGGGCCTCATGAACACTGAAGCTTTCTTT. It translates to CASSQAAGQGLMNTEAFF.

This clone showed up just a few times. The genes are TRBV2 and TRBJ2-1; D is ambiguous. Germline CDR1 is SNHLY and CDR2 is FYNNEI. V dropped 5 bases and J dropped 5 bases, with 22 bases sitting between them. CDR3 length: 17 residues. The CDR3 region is CASSRSEVSSTDNEQFF. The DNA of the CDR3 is TGTGCCAGCAGTAGATCCGAAGTCTCCTCCACGGACAATGAGCAGTTCTTC. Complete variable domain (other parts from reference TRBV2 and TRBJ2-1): EPEVTQTPSHQVTQMGQEVILRCVPISNHLYFYWYRQILGQKVEFLVSFYNNEISEKSEIFDDQFSVERPDGSNFTLKIRSTKLEDSAMYFCASSRSEVSSTDNEQFFGPGTRLTVL.

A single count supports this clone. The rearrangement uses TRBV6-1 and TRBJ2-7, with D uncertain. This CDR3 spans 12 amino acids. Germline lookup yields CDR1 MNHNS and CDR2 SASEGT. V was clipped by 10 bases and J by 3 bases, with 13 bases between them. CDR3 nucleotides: TGTGCCATCAGCCCTAGTCTCTACGAGCAGTACTTC. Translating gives CAISPSLYEQYF.

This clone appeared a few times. The CDR3, as DNA: TGTGCCAGCAGTACTATTAGCAATCAGCCCCAGCATTTT. It specifies CASSTISNQPQHF. The rearrangement joins TRBV27 to TRBJ1-5, with no clear D. Germline assignment: CDR1 MNHEY and CDR2 SMNVEV (reference sequence). The CDR3 contains 13 residues. V lost 5 bases and J 0 bases, leaving 5 bases between the germline ends.

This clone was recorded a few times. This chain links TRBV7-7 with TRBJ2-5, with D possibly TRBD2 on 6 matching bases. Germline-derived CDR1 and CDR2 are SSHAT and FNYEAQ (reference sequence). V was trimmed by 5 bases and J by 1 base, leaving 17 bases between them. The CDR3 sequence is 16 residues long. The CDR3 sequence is CASSAGGTPFQETQYF. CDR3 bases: TGTGCCAGCAGCGCCGGGGGAACCCCTTTCCAAGAGACCCAGTACTTC.

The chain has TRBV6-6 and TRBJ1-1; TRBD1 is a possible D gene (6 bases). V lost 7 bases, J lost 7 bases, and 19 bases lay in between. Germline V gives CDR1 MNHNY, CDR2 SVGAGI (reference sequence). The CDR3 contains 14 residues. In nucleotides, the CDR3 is TGTGCCAGCACCTACGCGCCCCCACAGGGTGAAGCTTTCTTT. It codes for CASTYAPPQGEAFF.

The CDR3: CASSFQRGGETQYF. CDR3 DNA sequence: TGTGCCAGCAGTTTTCAGCGGGGAGGGGAGACCCAGTACTTC. The rearrangement links TRBV2 to TRBJ2-5; 7 bases fit TRBD2. In germline, CDR1 is SNHLY, CDR2 FYNNEI. Trimming at V came to 5 bases and at J to 5 bases, leaving 8 bases not matched to a gene. The CDR3 covers 14 residues.

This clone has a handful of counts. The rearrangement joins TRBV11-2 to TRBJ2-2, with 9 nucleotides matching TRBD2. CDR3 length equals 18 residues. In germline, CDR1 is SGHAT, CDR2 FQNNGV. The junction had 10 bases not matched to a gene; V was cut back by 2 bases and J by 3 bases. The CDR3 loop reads CASSLRAGGGAHTGELFF. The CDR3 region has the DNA TGTGCCAGCAGCTTAAGGGCCGGCGGGGGGGCCCACACCGGGGAGCTGTTTTTT.

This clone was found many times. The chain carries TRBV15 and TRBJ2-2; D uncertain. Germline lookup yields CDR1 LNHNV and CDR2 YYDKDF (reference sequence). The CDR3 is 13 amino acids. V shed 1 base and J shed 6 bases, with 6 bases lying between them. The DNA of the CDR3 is TGTGCCACCAGCAGAGGGGCGTCCGGGGAGCTGTTTTTT. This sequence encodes CATSRGASGELFF.

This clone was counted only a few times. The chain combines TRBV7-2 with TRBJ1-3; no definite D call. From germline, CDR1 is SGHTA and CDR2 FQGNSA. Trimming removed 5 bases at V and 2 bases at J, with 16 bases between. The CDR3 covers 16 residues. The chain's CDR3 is CASSHPQPGPGNTIYF. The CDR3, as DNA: TGTGCCAGCAGCCACCCGCAGCCAGGTCCTGGAAACACCATATATTTT.

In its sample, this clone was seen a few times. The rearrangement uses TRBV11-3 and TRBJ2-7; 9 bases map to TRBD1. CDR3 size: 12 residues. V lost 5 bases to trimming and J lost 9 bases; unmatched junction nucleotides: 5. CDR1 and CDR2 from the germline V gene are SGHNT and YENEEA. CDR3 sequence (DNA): TGTGCCAGCAGCCCGGGACAGGGCGGGCAGTACTTC. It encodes CASSPGQGGQYF.

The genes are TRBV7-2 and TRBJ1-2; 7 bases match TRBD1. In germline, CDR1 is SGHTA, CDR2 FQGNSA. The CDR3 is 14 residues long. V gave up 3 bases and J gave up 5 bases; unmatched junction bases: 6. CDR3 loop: CASSFGQALYGYTF. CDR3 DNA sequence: TGTGCCAGCAGCTTCGGACAGGCCCTTTATGGCTACACCTTC. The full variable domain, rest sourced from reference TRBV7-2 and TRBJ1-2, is GAGVSQSPSNKVTEKGKDVELRCDPISGHTALYWYRQSLGQGLEFLIYFQGNSAPDKSGLPSDRFSAERTGGSVSTLTIQRTQQEDSAVYLCASSFGQALYGYTFGSGTRLTVV.

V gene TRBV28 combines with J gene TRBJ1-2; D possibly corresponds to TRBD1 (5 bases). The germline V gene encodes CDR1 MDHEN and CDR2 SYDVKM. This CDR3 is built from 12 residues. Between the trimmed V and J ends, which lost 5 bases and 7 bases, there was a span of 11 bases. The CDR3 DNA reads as TGTGCCAGCAGTGTTCAGGGTCTTGGCTACACCTTC. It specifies CASSVQGLGYTF.

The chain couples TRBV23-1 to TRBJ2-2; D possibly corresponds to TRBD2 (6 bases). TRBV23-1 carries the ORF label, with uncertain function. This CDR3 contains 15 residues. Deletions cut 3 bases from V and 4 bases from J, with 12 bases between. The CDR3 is CASSHPGRGTGELFF. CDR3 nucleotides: TGCGCCAGCAGTCACCCCGGGAGAGGCACCGGGGAGCTGTTTTTT.

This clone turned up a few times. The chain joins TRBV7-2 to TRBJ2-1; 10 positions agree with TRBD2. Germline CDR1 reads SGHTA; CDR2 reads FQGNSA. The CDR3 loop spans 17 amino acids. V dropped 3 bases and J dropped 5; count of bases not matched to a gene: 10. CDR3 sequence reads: CASSFYQIAGGNNEQFF. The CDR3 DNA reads TGTGCCAGCAGCTTTTACCAGATAGCGGGGGGAAACAATGAGCAGTTCTTC.

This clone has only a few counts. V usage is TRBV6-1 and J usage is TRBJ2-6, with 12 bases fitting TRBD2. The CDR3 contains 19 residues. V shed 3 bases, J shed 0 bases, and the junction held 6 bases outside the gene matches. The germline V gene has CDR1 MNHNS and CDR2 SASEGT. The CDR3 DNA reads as TGTGCCAGCAGTGAGACTAGCGGGGGAAATCCCTCTGGGGCCAACGTCCTGACTTTC. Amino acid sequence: CASSETSGGNPSGANVLTF.